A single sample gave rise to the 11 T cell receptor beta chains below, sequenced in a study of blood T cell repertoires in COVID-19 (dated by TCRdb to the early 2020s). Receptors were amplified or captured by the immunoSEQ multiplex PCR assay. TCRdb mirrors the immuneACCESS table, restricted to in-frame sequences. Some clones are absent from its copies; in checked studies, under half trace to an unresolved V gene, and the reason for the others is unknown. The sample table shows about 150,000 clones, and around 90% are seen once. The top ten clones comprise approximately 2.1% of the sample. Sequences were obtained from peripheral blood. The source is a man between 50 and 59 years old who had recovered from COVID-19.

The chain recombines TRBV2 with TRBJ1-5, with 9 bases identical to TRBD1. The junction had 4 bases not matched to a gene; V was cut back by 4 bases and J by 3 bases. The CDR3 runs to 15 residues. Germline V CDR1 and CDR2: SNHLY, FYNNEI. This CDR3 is CASSVTGGFNQPQHF. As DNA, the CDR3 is TGTGCCAGCAGTGTGACAGGGGGATTCAATCAGCCCCAGCATTTT.

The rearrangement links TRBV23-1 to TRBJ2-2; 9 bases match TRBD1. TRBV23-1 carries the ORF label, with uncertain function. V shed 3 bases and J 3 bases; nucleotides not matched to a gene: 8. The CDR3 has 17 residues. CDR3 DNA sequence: TGCGCCAGCAGTCATCATTCGGGACAGGGCTACACCGGGGAGCTGTTTTTT. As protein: CASSHHSGQGYTGELFF.

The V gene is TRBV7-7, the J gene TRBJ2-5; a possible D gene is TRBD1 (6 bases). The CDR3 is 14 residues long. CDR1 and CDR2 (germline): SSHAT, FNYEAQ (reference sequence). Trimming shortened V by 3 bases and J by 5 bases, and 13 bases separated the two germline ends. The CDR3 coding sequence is TGTGCCAGCAGCTTCACAGGGTTTGGGGAGACCCAGTACTTC. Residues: CASSFTGFGETQYF.

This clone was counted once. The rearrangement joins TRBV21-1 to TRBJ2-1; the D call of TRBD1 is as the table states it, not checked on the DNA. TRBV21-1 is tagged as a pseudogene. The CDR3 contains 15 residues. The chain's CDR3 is CASSRQDRVYNEQFF. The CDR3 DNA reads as TGTGCCAGCAGCCGCCAGGACAGGGTCTACAATGAGCAGTTCTTC.

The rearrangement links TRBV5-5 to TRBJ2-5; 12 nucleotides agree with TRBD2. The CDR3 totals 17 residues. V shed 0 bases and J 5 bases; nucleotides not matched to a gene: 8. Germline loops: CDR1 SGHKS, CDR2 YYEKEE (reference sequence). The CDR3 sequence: CASSLAALAGGPETQYF. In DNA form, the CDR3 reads TGTGCCAGCAGCTTGGCCGCCCTAGCGGGAGGGCCGGAGACCCAGTACTTC.

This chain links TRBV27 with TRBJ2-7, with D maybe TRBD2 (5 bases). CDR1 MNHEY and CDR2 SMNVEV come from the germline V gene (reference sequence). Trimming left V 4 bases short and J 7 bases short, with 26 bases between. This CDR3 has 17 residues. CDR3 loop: CASSSGFGPSSLGEQYF. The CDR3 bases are TGTGCCAGCAGTTCGGGATTTGGGCCTTCCTCACTGGGGGAGCAGTACTTC.

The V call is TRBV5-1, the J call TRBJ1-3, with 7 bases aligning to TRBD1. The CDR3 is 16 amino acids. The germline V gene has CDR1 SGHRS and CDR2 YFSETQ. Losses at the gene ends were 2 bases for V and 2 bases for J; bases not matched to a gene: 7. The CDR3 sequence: CASSFGRQGAGNTIYF. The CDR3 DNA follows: TGCGCCAGCAGCTTTGGACGACAGGGAGCTGGAAACACCATATATTTT. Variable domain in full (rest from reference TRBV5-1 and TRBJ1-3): KAGVTQTPRYLIKTRGQQVTLSCSPISGHRSVSWYQQTPGQGLQFLFEYFSETQRNKGNFPGRFSGRQFSNSRSEMNVSTLELGDSALYLCASSFGRQGAGNTIYFGEGSWLTVV.

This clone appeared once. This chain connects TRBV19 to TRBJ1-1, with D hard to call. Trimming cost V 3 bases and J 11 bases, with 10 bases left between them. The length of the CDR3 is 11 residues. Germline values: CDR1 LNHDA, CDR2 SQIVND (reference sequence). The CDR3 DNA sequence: TGTGCCAGTAGTATGAAGCATCGGGCTTTCTTT. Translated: CASSMKHRAFF.

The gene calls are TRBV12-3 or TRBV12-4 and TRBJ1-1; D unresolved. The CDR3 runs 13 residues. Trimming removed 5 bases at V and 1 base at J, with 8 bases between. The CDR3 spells CASSITPNTEAFF. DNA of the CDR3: TGTGCCAGCAGTATTACACCGAACACTGAAGCTTTCTTT.

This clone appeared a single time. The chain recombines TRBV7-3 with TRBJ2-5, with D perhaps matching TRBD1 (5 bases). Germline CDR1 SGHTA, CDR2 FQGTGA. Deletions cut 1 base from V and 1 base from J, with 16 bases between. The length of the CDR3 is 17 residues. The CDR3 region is CASSLKGARFLQETQYF. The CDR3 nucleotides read TGTGCCAGCAGCTTAAAAGGGGCTAGATTTCTCCAAGAGACCCAGTACTTC.

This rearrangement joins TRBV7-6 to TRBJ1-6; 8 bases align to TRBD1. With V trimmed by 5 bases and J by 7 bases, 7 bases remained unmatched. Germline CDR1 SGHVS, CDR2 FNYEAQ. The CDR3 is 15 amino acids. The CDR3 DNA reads TGTGCCAGCAGCAAAGGGACAGGCAACAATTCACCCCTCCACTTT. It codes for CASSKGTGNNSPLHF.